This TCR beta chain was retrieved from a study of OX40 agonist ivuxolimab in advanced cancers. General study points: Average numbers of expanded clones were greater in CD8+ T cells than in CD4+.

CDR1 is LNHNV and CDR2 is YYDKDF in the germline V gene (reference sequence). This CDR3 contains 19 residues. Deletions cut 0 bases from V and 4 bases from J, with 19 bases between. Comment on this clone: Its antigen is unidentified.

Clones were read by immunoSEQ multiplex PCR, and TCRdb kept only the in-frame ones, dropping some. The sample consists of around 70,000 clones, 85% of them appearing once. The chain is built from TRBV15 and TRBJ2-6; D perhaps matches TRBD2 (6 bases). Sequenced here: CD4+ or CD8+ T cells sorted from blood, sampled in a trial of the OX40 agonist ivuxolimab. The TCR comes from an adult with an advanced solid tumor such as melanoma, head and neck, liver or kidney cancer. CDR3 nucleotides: TGTGCCACCAGCAGAGATTTACCAGGGAGGACAACAGGGGCCAACGTCCTGACTTTC. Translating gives CATSRDLPGRTTGANVLTF. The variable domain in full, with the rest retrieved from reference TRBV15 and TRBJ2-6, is DAMVIQNPRYQVTQFGKPVTLSCSQTLNHNVMYWYQQKSSQAPKLLFHYYDKDFNNEADTPDNFQSRRPNTSFCFLDIRSPGLGDTAMYLCATSRDLPGRTTGANVLTFGAGSRLTVL.